The rows below give T cell receptor beta chains drawn from one sample of a study of metastatic and nonmetastatic thyroid tumors. TCRdb re-clonotyped the PCR reads via MiXCR. The sample yields more than 9,500 clones, 27% seen once. Sequencing was performed on adjacent normal tissue. These receptors all come from a male donor with papillary thyroid cancer or a benign thyroid nodule (not recorded which). Some clones in this sample may be carry-over from other donors' samples. Both conserved end residues are part of each CDR3. A D gene is named only where the DNA matches it firmly. A clone size is listed for some rows: how often the clone was seen (once, few, many), or a class if it is expanded.

>-|few|TRBV24-1|TRBJ2-1
CATSDLGAPSYNEQFF
TGTGCCACCAGTGATTTGGGAGCTCCCTCCTACAATGAGCAGTTCTTC
>TRBD1|few|TRBV6-2/TRBV6-3|TRBJ2-6
CASRDRGLSGANVLTF
TGTGCCAGCAGGGACAGGGGGCTCTCTGGGGCCAACGTCCTGACTTTC
>-|medium-sized|TRBV6-1|TRBJ1-1
CASSEHANTEAFF
TGTGCCAGCAGTGAACATGCTAACACTGAAGCTTTCTTT
>-|large|TRBV9|TRBJ2-2
CASSPRTFGLNTGELFF
TGTGCCAGCAGCCCCCGTACTTTCGGGTTAAACACCGGGGAGCTGTTTTTT
>-|-|TRBV6-1|TRBJ2-1
CASSECARGHNEQFF
TGTGCCAGCAGTGAGTGTGCTAGGGGACACAATGAGCAGTTCTTC
>-|few|TRBV6-1|TRBJ1-2
CASSEEVRSKGYTF
TGTGCCAGCAGTGAAGAGGTCAGGTCGAAGGGCTACACCTTC
>TRBD2|many|TRBV30|TRBJ2-1
CAWRCRAGVPSSYNEQFF
TGTGCCTGGAGATGTAGGGCGGGGGTCCCTAGCTCCTACAATGAGCAGTTCTTC
>-|medium-sized|TRBV7-8|TRBJ2-7
CASSLKTVDYEQYF
TGTGCCAGCAGTCTTAAGACAGTCGACTACGAGCAGTACTTC
>-|medium-sized|TRBV5-5|TRBJ2-7
CASSLGGRAYEQYF
TGTGCCAGCAGCTTGGGTGGGCGCGCCTACGAGCAGTACTTC
>TRBD1|-|TRBV24-1|TRBJ1-2
CATSDSGGPENGYTF
TGTGCCACCAGTGACTCAGGGGGCCCTGAGAATGGCTACACCTTC
>TRBD1|few|TRBV11-2|TRBJ2-6
CASSFRGQADSGANVLTF
TGTGCCAGCAGCTTCCGGGGACAGGCAGACTCTGGGGCCAACGTCCTGACTTTC